This T cell receptor beta chain is from a study of CD8+CD57+ T cells in acquired aplastic anemia. V was trimmed by 1 base and J by 7 bases, leaving 7 bases between them. The germline gives CDR1 SGHAT, CDR2 FQNNGV. The CDR3 is 12 residues long. Profiling that covered TCR beta VDJ and CDR3 relied on genomic DNA as its template. TCRdb reprocessed the reads via MiXCR and lists one record per CDR3 protein. The table records a few hundred thousand distinct CDR3 sequences, around 63% of them present only once. The TCR comes from a human donor in good health. The chain joins TRBV11-2 to TRBJ1-2; D call uncertain. The sequencing sample was made of sorted CD4+, CD8+, or CD8+CD57+ T cells (not recorded which) from PBMCs. The CDR3 region is CASSLGYGGYTF. DNA of the CDR3: TGTGCCAGCAGCTTAGGGTACGGTGGCTACACCTTC.